This T cell receptor beta chain is drawn from a study of CD8 T cells in Susac syndrome. Study-wide findings and caveats: In Susac syndrome, CD4+ T cell repertoires lacked any clonal expansion.

Diagnostic criteria defined recently for definite or probable disease were met by the Susac syndrome patients. With random hexamers, reverse transcription was performed on about 0.5 to 1 ug of RNA. A single record per CDR3 protein comes from TCRdb applying MiXCR to the immunoSEQ multiplex PCR reads. The repertoire holds roughly 190,000 distinct CDR3 sequences, with 90% to 97% as singletons. Germline CDR1 reads SGHDN; CDR2 reads FVKESK. The CDR3 totals 15 residues. Trimming removed 1 base at V and 8 bases at J, with 14 bases between. With respect to this clonotype: Its antigen remains unknown.

This sequence joins TRBV14 and TRBJ1-4; D gene unclear. Material for sequencing was CD4+ T cells from PBMCs. This receptor was taken from a human donor with Susac syndrome. This chain's CDR3 is CASSQAGLGEEKLFF. CDR3 coding DNA: TGTGCCAGCAGCCAAGCAGGTTTGGGAGAGGAAAAACTGTTTTTT.